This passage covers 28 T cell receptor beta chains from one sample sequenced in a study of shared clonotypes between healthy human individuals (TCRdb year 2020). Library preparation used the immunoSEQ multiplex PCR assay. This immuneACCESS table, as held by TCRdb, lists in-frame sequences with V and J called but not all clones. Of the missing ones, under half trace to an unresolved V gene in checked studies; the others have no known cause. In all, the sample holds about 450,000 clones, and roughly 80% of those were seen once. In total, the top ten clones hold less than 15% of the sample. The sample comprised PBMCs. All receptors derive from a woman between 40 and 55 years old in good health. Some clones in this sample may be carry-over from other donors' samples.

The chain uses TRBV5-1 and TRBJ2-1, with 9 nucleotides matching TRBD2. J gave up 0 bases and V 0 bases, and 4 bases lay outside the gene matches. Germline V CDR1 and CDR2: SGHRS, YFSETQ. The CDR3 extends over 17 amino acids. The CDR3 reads CASSLVPSGNSYNEQFF. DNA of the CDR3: TGCGCCAGCAGCTTGGTTCCTAGCGGGAACTCCTACAATGAGCAGTTCTTC.

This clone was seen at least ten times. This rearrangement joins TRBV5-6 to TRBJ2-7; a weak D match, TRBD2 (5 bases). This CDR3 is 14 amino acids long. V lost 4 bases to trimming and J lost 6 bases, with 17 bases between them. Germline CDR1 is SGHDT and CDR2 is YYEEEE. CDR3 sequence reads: CASSPGEFASEQYF. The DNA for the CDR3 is TGTGCCAGCAGCCCCGGGGAGTTTGCCTCCGAGCAGTACTTC.

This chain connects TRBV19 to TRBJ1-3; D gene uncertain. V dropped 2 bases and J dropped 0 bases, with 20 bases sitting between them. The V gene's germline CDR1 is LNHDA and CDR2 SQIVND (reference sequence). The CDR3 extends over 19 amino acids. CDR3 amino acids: CASSITSQGDLLSGNTIYF. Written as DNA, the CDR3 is TGTGCCAGTAGTATAACGAGTCAAGGAGACCTACTCTCTGGAAACACCATATATTTT.

The CDR3: CASTLIVGSYNEQFF. The CDR3 bases are TGTGCCAGCACCCTAATCGTTGGCTCCTACAATGAGCAGTTCTTC. This sequence joins TRBV5-8 and TRBJ2-1; D is unresolved. Trimming took 6 bases from V and 0 from J, leaving 13 bases between them. The V gene's germline CDR1 is SGHTS and CDR2 YDEGEE. The CDR3 loop spans 15 amino acids.

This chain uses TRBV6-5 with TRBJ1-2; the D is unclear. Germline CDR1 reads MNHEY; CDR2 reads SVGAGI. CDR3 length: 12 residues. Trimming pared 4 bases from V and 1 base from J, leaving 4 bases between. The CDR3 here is CASSSVNYGYTF. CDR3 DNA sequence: TGTGCCAGCAGTTCGGTTAACTATGGCTACACCTTC.

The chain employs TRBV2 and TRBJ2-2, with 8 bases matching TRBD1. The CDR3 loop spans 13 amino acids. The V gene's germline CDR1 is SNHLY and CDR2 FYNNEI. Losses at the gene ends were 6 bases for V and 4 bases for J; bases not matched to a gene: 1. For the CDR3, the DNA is TGTGCCAGCAGAGACAGGGGCACCGGGGAGCTGTTTTTT. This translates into CASRDRGTGELFF.

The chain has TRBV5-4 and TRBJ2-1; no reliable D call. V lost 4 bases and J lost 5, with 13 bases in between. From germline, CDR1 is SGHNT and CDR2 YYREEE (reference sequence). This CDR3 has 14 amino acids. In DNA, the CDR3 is TGTGCCAGCAGCCCCTCCCGGTCGCACAATGAGCAGTTCTTC. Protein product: CASSPSRSHNEQFF.

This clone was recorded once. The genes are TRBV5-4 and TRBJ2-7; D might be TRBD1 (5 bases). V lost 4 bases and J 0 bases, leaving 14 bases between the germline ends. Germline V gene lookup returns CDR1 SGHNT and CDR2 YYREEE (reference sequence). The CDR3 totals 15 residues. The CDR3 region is CASSPAQGISYEQYF. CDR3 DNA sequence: TGTGCCAGCAGCCCCGCGCAGGGAATCTCCTACGAGCAGTACTTC.

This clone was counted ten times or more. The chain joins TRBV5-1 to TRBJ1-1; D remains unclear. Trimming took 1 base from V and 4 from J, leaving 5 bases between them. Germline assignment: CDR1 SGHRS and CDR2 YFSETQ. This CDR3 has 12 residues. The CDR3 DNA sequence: TGCGCCAGCAGCTTGCCGGGCACTGAAGCTTTCTTT. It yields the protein CASSLPGTEAFF.

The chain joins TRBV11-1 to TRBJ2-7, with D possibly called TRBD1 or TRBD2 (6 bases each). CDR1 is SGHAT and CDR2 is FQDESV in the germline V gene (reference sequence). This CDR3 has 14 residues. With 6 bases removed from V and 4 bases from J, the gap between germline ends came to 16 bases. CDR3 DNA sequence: TGTGCCAGCAGTCGAGGGGGGTTCGCTTACGAGCAGTACTTC. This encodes CASSRGGFAYEQYF.

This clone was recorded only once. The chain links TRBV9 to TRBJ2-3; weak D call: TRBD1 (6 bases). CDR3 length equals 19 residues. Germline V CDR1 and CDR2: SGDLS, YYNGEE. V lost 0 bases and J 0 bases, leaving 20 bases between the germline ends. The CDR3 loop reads CASSVGGWGLAHSTDTQYF. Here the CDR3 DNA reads TGTGCCAGCAGCGTAGGGGGTTGGGGGCTAGCTCACAGCACAGATACGCAGTATTTT.

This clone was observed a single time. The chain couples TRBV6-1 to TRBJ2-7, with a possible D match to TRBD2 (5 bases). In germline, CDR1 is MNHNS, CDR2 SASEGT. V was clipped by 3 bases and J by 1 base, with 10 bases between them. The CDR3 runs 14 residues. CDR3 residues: CASSDVGESYEQYF. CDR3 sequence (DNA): TGTGCCAGCAGTGACGTGGGAGAGTCCTACGAGCAGTACTTC.

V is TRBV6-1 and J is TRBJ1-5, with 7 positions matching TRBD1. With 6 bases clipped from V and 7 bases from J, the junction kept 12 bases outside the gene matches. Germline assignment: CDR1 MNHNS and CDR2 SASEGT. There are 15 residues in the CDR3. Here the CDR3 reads CASSSSGTDGQPQHF. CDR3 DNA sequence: TGTGCCAGCAGCTCTTCCGGGACAGATGGGCAGCCCCAGCATTTT.

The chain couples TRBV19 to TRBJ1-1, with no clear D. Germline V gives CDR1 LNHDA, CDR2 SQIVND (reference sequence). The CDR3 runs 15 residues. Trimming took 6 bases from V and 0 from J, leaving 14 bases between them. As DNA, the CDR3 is TGTGCCAGTAGAAGGCCTGACGACATGAACACTGAAGCTTTCTTT. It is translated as CASRRPDDMNTEAFF.

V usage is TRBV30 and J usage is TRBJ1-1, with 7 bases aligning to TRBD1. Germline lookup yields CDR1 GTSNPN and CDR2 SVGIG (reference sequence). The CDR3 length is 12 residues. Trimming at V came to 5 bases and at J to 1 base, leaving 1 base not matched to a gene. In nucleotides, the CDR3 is TGTGCCTGGGACAGGGAGAACACTGAAGCTTTCTTT. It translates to CAWDRENTEAFF.

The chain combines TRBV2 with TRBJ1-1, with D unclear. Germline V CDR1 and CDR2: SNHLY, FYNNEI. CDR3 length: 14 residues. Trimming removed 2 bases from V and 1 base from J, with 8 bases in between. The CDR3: CASSEYRRNTEAFF. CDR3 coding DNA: TGTGCCAGCAGTGAATACAGACGGAACACTGAAGCTTTCTTT.

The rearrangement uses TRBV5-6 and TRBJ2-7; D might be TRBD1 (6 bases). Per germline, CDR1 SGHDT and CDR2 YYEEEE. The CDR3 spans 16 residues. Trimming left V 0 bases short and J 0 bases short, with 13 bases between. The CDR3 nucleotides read TGTGCCAGCAGCTTGGCCGGGACACGCGTCTCCTACGAGCAGTACTTC. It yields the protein CASSLAGTRVSYEQYF.

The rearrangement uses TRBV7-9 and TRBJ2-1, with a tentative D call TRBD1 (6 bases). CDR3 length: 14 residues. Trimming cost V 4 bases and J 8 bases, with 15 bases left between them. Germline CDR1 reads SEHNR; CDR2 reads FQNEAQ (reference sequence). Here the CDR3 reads CASSSPYRADEQFF. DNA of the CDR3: TGTGCCAGCAGCTCCCCCTACAGGGCAGATGAGCAGTTCTTC.

CDR3 loop: CASTSRWGGPYEQYF. The DNA for the CDR3 is TGTGCCAGCACTTCAAGATGGGGGGGGCCCTACGAGCAGTACTTC. This chain joins TRBV2 and TRBJ2-7, with D possibly TRBD2 on 7 matching bases. V was pared by 7 bases and J by 2 bases, with 18 bases between. CDR3 length: 15 amino acids. The germline V gene has CDR1 SNHLY and CDR2 FYNNEI.

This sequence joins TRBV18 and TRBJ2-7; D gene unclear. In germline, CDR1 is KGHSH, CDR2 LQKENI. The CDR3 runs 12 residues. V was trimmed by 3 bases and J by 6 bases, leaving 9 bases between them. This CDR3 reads CASSPWGGEQYF. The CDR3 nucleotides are TGTGCCAGCTCACCGTGGGGTGGCGAGCAGTACTTC.

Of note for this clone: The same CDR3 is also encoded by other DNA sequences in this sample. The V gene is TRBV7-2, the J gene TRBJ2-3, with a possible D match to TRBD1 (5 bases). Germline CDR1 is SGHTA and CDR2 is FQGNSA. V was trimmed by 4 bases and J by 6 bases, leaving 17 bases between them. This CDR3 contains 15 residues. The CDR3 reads CASSSLGRAVDTQYF. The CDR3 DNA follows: TGTGCCAGCAGCTCCCTAGGCAGGGCCGTGGATACGCAGTATTTT.

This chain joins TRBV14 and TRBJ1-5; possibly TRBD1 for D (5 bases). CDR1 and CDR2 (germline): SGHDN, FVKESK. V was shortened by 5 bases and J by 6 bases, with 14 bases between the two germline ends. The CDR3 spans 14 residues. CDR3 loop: CASSYGGLGQPQHF. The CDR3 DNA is TGTGCCAGCAGCTATGGGGGTCTGGGTCAGCCCCAGCATTTT.

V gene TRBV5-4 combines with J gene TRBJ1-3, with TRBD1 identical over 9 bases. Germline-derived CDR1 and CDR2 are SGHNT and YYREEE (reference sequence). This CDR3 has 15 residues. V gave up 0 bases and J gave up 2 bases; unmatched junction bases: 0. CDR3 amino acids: CASSLDRGPGNTIYF. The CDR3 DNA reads TGTGCCAGCAGCTTGGACAGGGGGCCTGGAAACACCATATATTTT.

The CDR3, as DNA: TGCGCCAGCAGCTTGGTGCTAGCGGGAACCTACACAGATACGCAGTATTTT. Amino acids: CASSLVLAGTYTDTQYF. The chain has TRBV5-1 and TRBJ2-3; 9 nucleotides agree with TRBD2. The CDR3 is 17 residues long. The germline V gene encodes CDR1 SGHRS and CDR2 YFSETQ. V was pared by 0 bases and J by 2 bases, with 7 bases of the junction left unmatched.

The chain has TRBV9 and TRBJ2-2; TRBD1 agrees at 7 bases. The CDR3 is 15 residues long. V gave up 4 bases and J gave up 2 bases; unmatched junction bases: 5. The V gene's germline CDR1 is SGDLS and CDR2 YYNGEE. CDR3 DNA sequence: TGTGCCAGCAGCTCCGGGACAGCCAACACCGGGGAGCTGTTTTTT. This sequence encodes CASSSGTANTGELFF.

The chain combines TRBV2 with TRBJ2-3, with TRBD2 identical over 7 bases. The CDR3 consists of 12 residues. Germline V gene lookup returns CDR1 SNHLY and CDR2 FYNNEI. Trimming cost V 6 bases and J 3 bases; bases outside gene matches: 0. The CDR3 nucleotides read TGTGCCAGCAGCGGGGGGACAGATACGCAGTATTTT. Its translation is CASSGGTDTQYF.

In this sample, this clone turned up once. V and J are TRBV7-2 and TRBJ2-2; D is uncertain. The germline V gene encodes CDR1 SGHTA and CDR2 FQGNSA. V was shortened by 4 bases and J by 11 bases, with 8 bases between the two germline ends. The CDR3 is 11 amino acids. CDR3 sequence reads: CASSSDGELFF. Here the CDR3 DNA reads TGTGCCAGCAGCTCAGACGGAGAGCTGTTTTTT.

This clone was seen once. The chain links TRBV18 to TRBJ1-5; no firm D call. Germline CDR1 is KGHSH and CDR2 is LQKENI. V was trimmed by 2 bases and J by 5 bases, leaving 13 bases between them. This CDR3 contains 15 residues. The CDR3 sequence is CASSPFEGSDQPQHF. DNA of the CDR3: TGTGCCAGCTCACCATTTGAAGGGTCGGATCAGCCCCAGCATTTT.